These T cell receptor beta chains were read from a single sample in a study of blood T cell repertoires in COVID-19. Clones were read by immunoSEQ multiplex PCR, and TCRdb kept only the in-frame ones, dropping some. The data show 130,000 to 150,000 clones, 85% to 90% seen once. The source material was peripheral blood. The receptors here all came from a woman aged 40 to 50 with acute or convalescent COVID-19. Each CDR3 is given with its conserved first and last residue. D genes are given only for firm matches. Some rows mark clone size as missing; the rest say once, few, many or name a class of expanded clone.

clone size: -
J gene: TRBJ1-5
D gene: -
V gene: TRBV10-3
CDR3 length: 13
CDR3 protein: CAIKSAGNQPQHF
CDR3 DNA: TGTGCCATCAAGTCGGCAGGGAATCAGCCCCAGCATTTT

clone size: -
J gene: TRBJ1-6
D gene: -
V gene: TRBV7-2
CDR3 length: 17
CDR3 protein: CASSLGQGSSYNSPLHF
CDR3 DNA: TGTGCCAGCAGCTTAGGCCAGGGGAGCTCCTATAATTCACCCCTCCACTTT

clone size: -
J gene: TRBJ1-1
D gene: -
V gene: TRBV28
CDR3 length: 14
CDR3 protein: CASSLSALGVEAFF
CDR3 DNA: TGTGCCAGCAGTCTAAGTGCTCTCGGGGTTGAAGCTTTCTTT

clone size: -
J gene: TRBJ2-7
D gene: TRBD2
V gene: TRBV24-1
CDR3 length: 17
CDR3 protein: CATSDGTSGIWSYEQYF
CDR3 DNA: TGTGCCACCAGTGACGGGACTAGCGGGATCTGGTCCTACGAGCAGTACTTC

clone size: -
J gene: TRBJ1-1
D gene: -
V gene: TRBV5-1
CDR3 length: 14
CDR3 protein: CASSFGVVNTEAFF
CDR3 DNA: TGCGCCAGCAGCTTCGGGGTAGTGAACACTGAAGCTTTCTTT

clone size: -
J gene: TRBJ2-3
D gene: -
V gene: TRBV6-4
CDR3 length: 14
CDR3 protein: CATPPGSSTDTQYF
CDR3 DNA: TGTGCCACCCCCCCAGGGTCCAGCACAGATACGCAGTATTTT

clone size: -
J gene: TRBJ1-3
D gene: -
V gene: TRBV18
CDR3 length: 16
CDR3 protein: CASSPPTPLSGNTIYF
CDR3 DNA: TGTGCCAGCTCACCACCGACTCCCCTCTCTGGAAACACCATATATTTT

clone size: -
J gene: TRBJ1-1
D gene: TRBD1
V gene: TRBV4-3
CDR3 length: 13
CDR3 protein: CASRDRGNTEAFF
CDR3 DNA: TGCGCCAGCAGGGACAGGGGTAACACTGAAGCTTTCTTT

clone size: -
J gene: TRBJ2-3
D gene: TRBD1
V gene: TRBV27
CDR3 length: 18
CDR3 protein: CASSLYTGGLKGADTQYF
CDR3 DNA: TGTGCCAGCAGTTTATACACAGGGGGCCTAAAGGGCGCAGATACGCAGTATTTT

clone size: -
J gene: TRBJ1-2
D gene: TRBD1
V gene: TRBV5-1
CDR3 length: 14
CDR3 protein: CASSWGTGSYGYTF
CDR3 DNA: TGCGCCAGCAGCTGGGGGACAGGGTCATATGGCTACACCTTC

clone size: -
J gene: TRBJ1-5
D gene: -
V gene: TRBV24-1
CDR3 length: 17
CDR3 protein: CATSDSTEPYSNQPQHF
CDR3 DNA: TGTGCCACCAGTGATTCGACAGAGCCTTATAGCAATCAGCCCCAGCATTTT

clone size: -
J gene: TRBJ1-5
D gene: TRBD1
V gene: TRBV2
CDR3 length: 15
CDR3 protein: CASSRTGGSNQPQHF
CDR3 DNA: TGTGCCAGCAGCCGGACAGGGGGAAGCAATCAGCCCCAGCATTTT

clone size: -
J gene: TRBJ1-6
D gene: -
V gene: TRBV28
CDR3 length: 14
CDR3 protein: CASIKGLFNSPLHF
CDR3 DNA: TGTGCCAGCATAAAGGGACTGTTTAATTCACCCCTCCACTTT

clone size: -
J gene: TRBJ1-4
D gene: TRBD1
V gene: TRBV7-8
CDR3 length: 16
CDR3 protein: CASSLAGTGGGEKLFF
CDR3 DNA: TGTGCCAGCAGCTTAGCGGGCACAGGGGGAGGAGAAAAACTGTTTTTT

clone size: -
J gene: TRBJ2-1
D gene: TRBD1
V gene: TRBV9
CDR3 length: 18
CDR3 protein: CASSEPSTGTGALNEQFF
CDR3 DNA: TGTGCCAGCAGCGAACCCTCAACCGGGACAGGGGCCCTAAATGAGCAGTTCTTC

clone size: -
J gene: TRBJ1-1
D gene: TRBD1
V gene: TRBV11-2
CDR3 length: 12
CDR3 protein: CASSHGQDGAFF
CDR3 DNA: TGTGCCAGCAGCCATGGACAGGATGGAGCTTTCTTT

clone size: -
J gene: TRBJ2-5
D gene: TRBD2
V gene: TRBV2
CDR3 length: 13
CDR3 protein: CASTRLAEETQYF
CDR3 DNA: TGTGCCAGCACCAGACTAGCGGAAGAGACCCAGTACTTC

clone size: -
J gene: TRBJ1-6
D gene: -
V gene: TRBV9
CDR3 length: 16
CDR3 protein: CASSLREGAYNSPLHF
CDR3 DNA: TGTGCCAGCAGCCTCAGGGAAGGGGCCTATAATTCACCCCTCCACTTT

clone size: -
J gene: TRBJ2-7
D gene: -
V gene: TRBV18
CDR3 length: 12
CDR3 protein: CASSQGAYEQYF
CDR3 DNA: TGTGCCAGCTCACAGGGGGCCTACGAGCAGTACTTC

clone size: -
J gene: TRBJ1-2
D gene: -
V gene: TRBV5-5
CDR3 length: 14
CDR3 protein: CASSLRAGPNGYTF
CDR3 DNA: TGTGCCAGCAGCTTGAGAGCAGGGCCCAACGGCTACACCTTC

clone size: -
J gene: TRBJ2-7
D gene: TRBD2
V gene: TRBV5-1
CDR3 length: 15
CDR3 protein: CASHAAGGPYNEQYF
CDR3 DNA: TGCGCCAGCCATGCGGCGGGAGGGCCTTACAACGAGCAGTACTTC

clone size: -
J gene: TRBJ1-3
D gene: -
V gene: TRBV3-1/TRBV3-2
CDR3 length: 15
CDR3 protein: CASSLRIGIPNTIYF
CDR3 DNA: TGTGCCAGCAGCCTGCGAATCGGGATTCCAAACACCATATATTTT

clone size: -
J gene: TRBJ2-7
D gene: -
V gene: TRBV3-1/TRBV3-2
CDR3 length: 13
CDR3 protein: CASSLLSSGEQYF
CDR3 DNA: TGTGCCAGCAGCCTCCTTTCAAGCGGCGAGCAGTACTTC

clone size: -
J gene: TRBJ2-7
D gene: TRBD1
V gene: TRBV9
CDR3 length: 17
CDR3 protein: CASSGSSRQGFNYEQYF
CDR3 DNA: TGTGCCAGCAGCGGTAGTTCGCGACAGGGCTTTAATTACGAGCAGTACTTC

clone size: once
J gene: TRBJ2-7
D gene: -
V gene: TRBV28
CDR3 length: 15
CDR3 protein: CASSLLGTGSYEQYF
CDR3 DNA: TGTGCCAGCAGTTTATTGGGGACTGGGTCCTACGAGCAGTACTTC

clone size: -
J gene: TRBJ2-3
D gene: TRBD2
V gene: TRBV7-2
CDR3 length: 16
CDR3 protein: CASSLVSGGAGDTQYF
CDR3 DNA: TGTGCCAGCAGCTTAGTAAGCGGGGGGGCGGGGGATACGCAGTATTTT

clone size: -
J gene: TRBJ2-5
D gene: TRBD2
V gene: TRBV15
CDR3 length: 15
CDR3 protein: CATSRGGSGEETQYF
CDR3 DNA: TGTGCCACCAGCAGAGGGGGCAGCGGGGAAGAGACCCAGTACTTC

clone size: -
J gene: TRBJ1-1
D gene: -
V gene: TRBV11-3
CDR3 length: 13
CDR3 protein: CASSQEGLTEAFF
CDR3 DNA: TGTGCCAGCAGCCAGGAGGGACTCACTGAAGCTTTCTTT

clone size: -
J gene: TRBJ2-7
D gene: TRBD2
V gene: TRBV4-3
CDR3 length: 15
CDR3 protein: CASSPGASGPWEQYF
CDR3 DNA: TGCGCCAGCAGCCCTGGGGCTAGCGGGCCGTGGGAGCAGTACTTC

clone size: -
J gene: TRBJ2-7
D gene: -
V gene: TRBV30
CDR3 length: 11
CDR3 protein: CAWSSGWEQYF
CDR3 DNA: TGTGCCTGGAGTAGCGGTTGGGAGCAGTACTTC

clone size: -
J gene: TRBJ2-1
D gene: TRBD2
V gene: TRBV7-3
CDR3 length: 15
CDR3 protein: CASSLSGRATNEQFF
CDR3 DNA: TGTGCCAGCAGCTTAAGTGGGAGGGCAACGAATGAGCAGTTCTTC

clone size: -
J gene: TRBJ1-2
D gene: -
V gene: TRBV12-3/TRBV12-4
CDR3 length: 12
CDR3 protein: CASSSGRYGYTF
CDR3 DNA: TGTGCCAGCAGTTCCGGGAGGTATGGCTACACCTTC

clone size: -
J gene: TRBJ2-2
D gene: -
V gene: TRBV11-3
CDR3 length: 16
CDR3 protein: CASSLGGGAGTGELFF
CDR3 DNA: TGTGCCAGCAGCCTAGGGGGGGGCGCGGGCACCGGGGAGCTGTTTTTT

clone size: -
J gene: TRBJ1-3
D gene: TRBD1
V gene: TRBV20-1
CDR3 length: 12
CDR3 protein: CSASAVRDRVHF
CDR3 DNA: TGCAGTGCTAGTGCGGTTCGGGACAGGGTACATTTT

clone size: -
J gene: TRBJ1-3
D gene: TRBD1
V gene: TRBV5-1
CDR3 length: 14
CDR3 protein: CASSGWDSGNTIYF
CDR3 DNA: TGCGCCAGCAGCGGGTGGGACAGCGGAAACACCATATATTTT

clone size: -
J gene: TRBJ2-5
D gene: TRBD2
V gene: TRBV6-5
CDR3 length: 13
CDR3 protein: CASSTPGGETQYF
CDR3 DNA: TGTGCCAGCAGTACCCCGGGGGGGGAGACCCAGTACTTC

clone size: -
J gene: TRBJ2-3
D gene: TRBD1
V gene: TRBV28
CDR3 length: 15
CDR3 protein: CASSAAGQGADTQYF
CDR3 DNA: TGTGCCAGCAGCGCTGCCGGACAGGGGGCAGATACGCAGTATTTT

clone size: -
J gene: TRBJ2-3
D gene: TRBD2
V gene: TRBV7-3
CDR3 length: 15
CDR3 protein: CASSQGTSNTDTQYF
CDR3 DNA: TGTGCCAGCAGCCAGGGGACTAGTAACACAGATACGCAGTATTTT

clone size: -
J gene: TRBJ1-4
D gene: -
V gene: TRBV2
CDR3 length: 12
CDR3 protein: CASRRTNEKLFF
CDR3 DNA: TGTGCCAGCAGGCGAACTAATGAAAAACTGTTTTTT

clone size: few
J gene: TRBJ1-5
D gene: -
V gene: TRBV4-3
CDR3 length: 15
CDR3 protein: CASSQEGGVEQPQHF
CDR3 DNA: TGCGCCAGCAGCCAAGAAGGGGGAGTCGAGCAGCCCCAGCATTTT

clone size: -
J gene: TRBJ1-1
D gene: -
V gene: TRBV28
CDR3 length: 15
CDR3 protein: CASSLGGAMNTEAFF
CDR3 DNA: TGTGCCAGCAGTTTAGGGGGGGCCATGAACACTGAAGCTTTCTTT

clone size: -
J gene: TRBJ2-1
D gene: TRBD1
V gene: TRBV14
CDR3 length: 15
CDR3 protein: CASSHLGTGVNEQFF
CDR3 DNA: TGTGCCAGCAGCCACTTAGGGACAGGGGTCAATGAGCAGTTCTTC

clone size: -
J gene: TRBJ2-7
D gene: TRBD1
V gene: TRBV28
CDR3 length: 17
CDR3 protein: CASSFENEAGTAFQQYF
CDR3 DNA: TGTGCCAGCAGTTTTGAGAACGAGGCCGGGACAGCGTTTCAGCAGTACTTC

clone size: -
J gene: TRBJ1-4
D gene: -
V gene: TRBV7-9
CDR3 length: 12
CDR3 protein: CASSPSGEKLFF
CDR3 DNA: TGTGCCAGCAGCCCGAGCGGTGAAAAACTGTTTTTT

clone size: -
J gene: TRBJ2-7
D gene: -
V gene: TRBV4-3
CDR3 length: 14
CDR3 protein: CASSQVWSGVEQYF
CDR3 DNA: TGCGCCAGCAGCCAAGTGTGGTCGGGAGTCGAGCAGTACTTC

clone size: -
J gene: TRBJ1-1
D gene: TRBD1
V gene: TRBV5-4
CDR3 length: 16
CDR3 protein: CASSLGGAGGRNEAFF
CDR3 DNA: TGTGCCAGCAGCTTGGGCGGAGCAGGGGGTCGGAATGAAGCTTTCTTT

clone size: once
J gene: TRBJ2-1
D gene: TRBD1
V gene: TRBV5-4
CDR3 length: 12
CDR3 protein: CASSWDSNEQFF
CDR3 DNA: TGTGCCAGCAGCTGGGACAGCAATGAGCAGTTCTTC

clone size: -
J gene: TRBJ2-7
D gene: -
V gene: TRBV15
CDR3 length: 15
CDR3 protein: CATSREGGGSYEQYF
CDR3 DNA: TGTGCCACCAGCAGAGAGGGGGGCGGGAGCTACGAGCAGTACTTC

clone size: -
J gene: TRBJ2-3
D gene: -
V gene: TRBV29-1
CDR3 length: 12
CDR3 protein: CSVVGVAAARDF
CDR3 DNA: TGCAGCGTTGTAGGGGTAGCGGCCGCGCGGGATTTT

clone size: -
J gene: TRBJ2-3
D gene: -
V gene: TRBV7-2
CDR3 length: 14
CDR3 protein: CASSSRSGTDTQYF
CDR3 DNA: TGTGCCAGCAGCTCCCGTTCTGGCACAGATACGCAGTATTTT

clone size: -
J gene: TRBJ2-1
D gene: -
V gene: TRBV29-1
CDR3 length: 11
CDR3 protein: CSVGRDIEQFF
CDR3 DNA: TGCAGCGTTGGAAGGGACATAGAGCAGTTCTTC

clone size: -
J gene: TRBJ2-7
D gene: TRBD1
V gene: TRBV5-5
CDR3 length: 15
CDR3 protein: CASSLTRDRAYEQYF
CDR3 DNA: TGTGCCAGCAGCTTGACCCGGGACAGGGCCTACGAGCAGTACTTC

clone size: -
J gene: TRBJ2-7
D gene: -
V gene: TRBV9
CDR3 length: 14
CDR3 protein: CASSSGQWGHEQYF
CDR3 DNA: TGTGCCAGCAGCTCGGGTCAATGGGGCCACGAGCAGTACTTC

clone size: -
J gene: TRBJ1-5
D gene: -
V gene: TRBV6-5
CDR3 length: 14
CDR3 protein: CAASVGPGNQPQHF
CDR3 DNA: TGTGCCGCCTCGGTGGGGCCCGGCAATCAGCCCCAGCATTTT